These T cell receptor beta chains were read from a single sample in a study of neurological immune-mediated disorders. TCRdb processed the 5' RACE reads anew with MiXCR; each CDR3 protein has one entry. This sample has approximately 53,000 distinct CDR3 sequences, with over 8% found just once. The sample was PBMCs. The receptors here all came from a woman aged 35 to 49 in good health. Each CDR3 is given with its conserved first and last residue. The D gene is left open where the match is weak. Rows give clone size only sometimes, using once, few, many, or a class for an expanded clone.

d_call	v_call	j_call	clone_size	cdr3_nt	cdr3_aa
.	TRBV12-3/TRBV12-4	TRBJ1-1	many	TGTGCCAGCAGCCCGGGACTCCGGAACACTGAAGCTTTCTTT	CASSPGLRNTEAFF
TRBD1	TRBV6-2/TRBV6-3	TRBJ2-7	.	TGTGCCAGCAGTTACTCGGGACAGGGGGGTTCGGAGGAGCAGTACTTC	CASSYSGQGGSEEQYF
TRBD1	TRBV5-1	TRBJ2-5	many	TGCGCCAGCAGCCCGGGTGAGGGGGCGCAAGAGACCCAGTACTTC	CASSPGEGAQETQYF
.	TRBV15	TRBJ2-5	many	TGTGCCACCAGCAGAGAAGGGGGGCCACAAGAGACCCAGTACTTC	CATSREGGPQETQYF
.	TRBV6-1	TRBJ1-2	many	TGTGCCAGCACCACAGGGAGAAGCCTATATGGCTACACCTTC	CASTTGRSLYGYTF
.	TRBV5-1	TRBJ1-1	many	TGCGCCAGCAGCTTCGACCGGAACACTGAAGCTTTCTTT	CASSFDRNTEAFF
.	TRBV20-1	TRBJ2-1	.	TGCAGTGCCCGAGGACGAATCCAGGGTGAGCAGTTCTTC	CSARGRIQGEQFF
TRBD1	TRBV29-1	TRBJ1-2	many	TGCAGCGTGTCGAGACAGGGAGGATATGGCTACACCTTC	CSVSRQGGYGYTF
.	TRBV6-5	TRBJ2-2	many	TGTGCCAGCAGTCCACAGGGCGGGTCCACCGGGGAGCTGTTTTTT	CASSPQGGSTGELFF
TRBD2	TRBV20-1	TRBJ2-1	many	TGCAGTGCTAGAGATCCGAGCGGGGGGGCCTACAATGAGCAGTTCTTC	CSARDPSGGAYNEQFF